Listed below are T cell receptor beta chains from one sample, sequenced in a study of CD8+ T cells in alopecia areata. Clones were read by immunoSEQ multiplex PCR, and TCRdb kept only the in-frame ones, dropping some. The repertoire holds some 100,000 clones, approximately 60% seen once, with around 2.7% in the top ten. Sequencing was done on a sample of CD4+ T cells sorted from blood. The receptors stem from a human donor in good health. CDR3s include the opening cysteine and the closing phenylalanine or tryptophan. A D gene is named only where the DNA matches it firmly. Rows give clone size only sometimes, using once, few, many, or a class for an expanded clone.

clone_size: NA; d_call: TRBD1; j_call: TRBJ2-2; v_call: TRBV7-2; cdr3_aa: CASSATGENTGELFF; cdr3_nt: TGTGCCAGCAGCGCGACAGGGGAGAACACCGGGGAGCTGTTTTTT
clone_size: many; d_call: TRBD1; j_call: TRBJ2-3; v_call: TRBV5-1; cdr3_aa: CASSTGQETDTQYF; cdr3_nt: TGCGCCAGCAGCACTGGACAGGAGACAGATACGCAGTATTTT
clone_size: NA; d_call: NA; j_call: TRBJ1-5; v_call: TRBV6-1; cdr3_aa: CASSLDQPQHF; cdr3_nt: TGTGCCAGCAGCCTGGATCAGCCCCAGCATTTT
clone_size: NA; d_call: NA; j_call: TRBJ1-2; v_call: TRBV29-1; cdr3_aa: CSVSPRDGGYTF; cdr3_nt: TGCAGCGTATCACCCAGGGACGGGGGCTACACCTTC
clone_size: few; d_call: NA; j_call: TRBJ2-1; v_call: TRBV30; cdr3_aa: CASSLYNEQFF; cdr3_nt: TGTGCCTCTTCCCTCTACAATGAGCAGTTCTTC
clone_size: NA; d_call: NA; j_call: TRBJ2-6; v_call: TRBV30; cdr3_aa: CAWGDKSGANVLTF; cdr3_nt: TGTGCCTGGGGAGACAAATCCGGGGCCAACGTCCTGACTTTC
clone_size: NA; d_call: NA; j_call: TRBJ2-3; v_call: TRBV20-1; cdr3_aa: CSARKSDTQYF; cdr3_nt: TGCAGTGCTAGGAAATCAGATACGCAGTATTTT
clone_size: NA; d_call: NA; j_call: TRBJ2-5; v_call: TRBV4-2; cdr3_aa: CASSLQGETQYF; cdr3_nt: TGTGCCAGCAGTCTACAGGGAGAGACCCAGTACTTC
clone_size: NA; d_call: NA; j_call: TRBJ2-5; v_call: TRBV7-2; cdr3_aa: CASSFQWGETQYF; cdr3_nt: TGTGCCAGCAGCTTTCAGTGGGGGGAGACCCAGTACTTC
clone_size: NA; d_call: TRBD1; j_call: TRBJ1-2; v_call: TRBV5-1; cdr3_aa: CASSLGTANYGYTF; cdr3_nt: TGCGCCAGCAGCCTTGGGACAGCTAACTATGGCTACACCTTC
clone_size: NA; d_call: TRBD1; j_call: TRBJ1-2; v_call: TRBV4-1; cdr3_aa: CASSRRDRDYGYTF; cdr3_nt: TGCGCCAGCAGCCGCCGGGACAGGGACTATGGCTACACCTTC
clone_size: NA; d_call: TRBD2; j_call: TRBJ2-1; v_call: TRBV27; cdr3_aa: CASSSGTSGVNEQFF; cdr3_nt: TGTGCCAGCAGTTCCGGGACTAGCGGGGTCAATGAGCAGTTCTTC
clone_size: NA; d_call: NA; j_call: TRBJ2-5; v_call: TRBV14; cdr3_aa: CASSDQQQTQYF; cdr3_nt: TGTGCCAGCAGCGACCAACAACAGACCCAGTACTTC
clone_size: NA; d_call: TRBD1; j_call: TRBJ2-2; v_call: TRBV27; cdr3_aa: CASLRDRNTGELFF; cdr3_nt: TGTGCCAGCCTCCGGGACAGAAACACCGGGGAGCTGTTTTTT
clone_size: NA; d_call: NA; j_call: TRBJ1-5; v_call: TRBV9; cdr3_aa: CASSVGEGFPDQPQHF; cdr3_nt: TGTGCCAGCAGCGTAGGAGAAGGGTTCCCCGATCAGCCCCAGCATTTT
clone_size: few; d_call: NA; j_call: TRBJ2-4; v_call: TRBV7-3; cdr3_aa: CASSSPGGPRGNIQYF; cdr3_nt: TGTGCCAGCAGCTCACCTGGGGGTCCGCGGGGAAACATTCAGTACTTC
clone_size: few; d_call: TRBD1; j_call: TRBJ2-5; v_call: TRBV7-9; cdr3_aa: CASSLGQGEETQYF; cdr3_nt: TGTGCCAGCAGCCTGGGACAGGGGGAAGAGACCCAGTACTTC
clone_size: NA; d_call: NA; j_call: TRBJ2-7; v_call: TRBV25-1; cdr3_aa: CASRRSEAGSYEQYF; cdr3_nt: TGTGCCAGCAGGAGGAGTGAGGCCGGATCCTACGAGCAGTACTTC
clone_size: few; d_call: NA; j_call: TRBJ2-1; v_call: TRBV30; cdr3_aa: CAWAPSRHNEQFF; cdr3_nt: TGTGCCTGGGCCCCGTCAAGGCACAATGAGCAGTTCTTC
clone_size: few; d_call: NA; j_call: TRBJ1-4; v_call: TRBV28; cdr3_aa: CASSSPDISRGLFF; cdr3_nt: TGTGCCAGCAGTTCTCCAGACATTTCTCGGGGACTGTTTTTT
clone_size: NA; d_call: NA; j_call: TRBJ1-5; v_call: TRBV30; cdr3_aa: CAWSVNSNQPQHF; cdr3_nt: TGTGCCTGGAGTGTTAATAGCAATCAGCCCCAGCATTTT
clone_size: NA; d_call: NA; j_call: TRBJ1-2; v_call: TRBV7-6; cdr3_aa: CASSPTPDWGYTF; cdr3_nt: TGTGCCAGCAGCCCCACCCCCGACTGGGGCTACACCTTC
clone_size: few; d_call: NA; j_call: TRBJ1-3; v_call: TRBV12-5; cdr3_aa: CASGPSGGNTIYF; cdr3_nt: TGTGCTAGTGGTCCCTCTGGGGGAAACACCATATATTTT
clone_size: NA; d_call: TRBD1; j_call: TRBJ1-2; v_call: TRBV5-4; cdr3_aa: CASSSGQTGNYGYTF; cdr3_nt: TGTGCCAGCAGCTCCGGCCAGACAGGGAACTATGGCTACACCTTC
clone_size: NA; d_call: NA; j_call: TRBJ1-5; v_call: TRBV27; cdr3_aa: CASRPGVYSNQPQHF; cdr3_nt: TGTGCCAGCAGACCAGGGGTTTATAGCAATCAGCCCCAGCATTTT
clone_size: NA; d_call: NA; j_call: TRBJ2-5; v_call: TRBV9; cdr3_aa: CASSVDGGRGETQYF; cdr3_nt: TGTGCCAGCAGCGTAGACGGGGGACGGGGAGAGACCCAGTACTTC
clone_size: NA; d_call: NA; j_call: TRBJ2-7; v_call: TRBV25-1; cdr3_aa: CASRLDWTPYEQYF; cdr3_nt: TGTGCCAGCAGACTAGACTGGACCCCCTACGAGCAGTACTTC
clone_size: NA; d_call: TRBD2; j_call: TRBJ2-5; v_call: TRBV5-1; cdr3_aa: CASSWRNRLAGETQYF; cdr3_nt: TGCGCCAGCAGCTGGCGGAACCGACTAGCGGGGGAGACCCAGTACTTC
clone_size: NA; d_call: NA; j_call: TRBJ1-5; v_call: TRBV28; cdr3_aa: CASSALGGNQPQHF; cdr3_nt: TGTGCCAGCAGTGCTCTGGGTGGCAATCAGCCCCAGCATTTT
clone_size: NA; d_call: TRBD1; j_call: TRBJ1-6; v_call: TRBV2; cdr3_aa: CASSEGTVNSPLHF; cdr3_nt: TGTGCCAGCAGTGAGGGGACAGTTAATTCACCCCTCCACTTT
clone_size: NA; d_call: NA; j_call: TRBJ1-5; v_call: TRBV6-5; cdr3_aa: CASSPQAFSNQPQHF; cdr3_nt: TGTGCCAGCAGTCCACAGGCCTTTAGCAATCAGCCCCAGCATTTT
clone_size: few; d_call: TRBD1; j_call: TRBJ2-1; v_call: TRBV10-3; cdr3_aa: CAISAGTDNEQFF; cdr3_nt: TGTGCCATCAGTGCTGGGACAGACAATGAGCAGTTCTTC
clone_size: NA; d_call: TRBD1; j_call: TRBJ1-2; v_call: TRBV30; cdr3_aa: CAWSSGTGAPGF; cdr3_nt: TGTGCCTGGAGCTCCGGGACAGGGGCCCCAGGGTTC
clone_size: NA; d_call: NA; j_call: TRBJ2-6; v_call: TRBV9; cdr3_aa: CASSARAQGYSGANVLTF; cdr3_nt: TGTGCCAGCAGCGCAAGGGCGCAAGGGTACTCTGGGGCCAACGTCCTGACTTTC
clone_size: NA; d_call: TRBD1; j_call: TRBJ1-1; v_call: TRBV9; cdr3_aa: CASSVNPPGQGLPEAFF; cdr3_nt: TGTGCCAGCAGCGTAAACCCTCCGGGACAGGGGCTGCCTGAAGCTTTCTTT
clone_size: NA; d_call: NA; j_call: TRBJ1-5; v_call: TRBV30; cdr3_aa: CAWSESSNQPQHF; cdr3_nt: TGTGCCTGGAGCGAGAGTAGCAATCAGCCCCAGCATTTT
clone_size: few; d_call: TRBD1; j_call: TRBJ1-2; v_call: TRBV6-5; cdr3_aa: CASSYSQGQGRGGYTF; cdr3_nt: TGTGCCAGCAGTTACTCCCAGGGACAGGGGAGAGGTGGCTACACCTTC
clone_size: NA; d_call: NA; j_call: TRBJ2-6; v_call: TRBV6-5; cdr3_aa: CASSYRPGSGANVLTF; cdr3_nt: TGTGCCAGCAGTTACAGACCAGGGTCTGGGGCCAACGTCCTGACTTTC
clone_size: NA; d_call: NA; j_call: TRBJ2-6; v_call: TRBV4-1; cdr3_aa: CASSQAWPTRDGRSRGANVLTF; cdr3_nt: TGCGCCAGCAGCCAAGCCTGGCCCACCCGGGACGGCAGGTCGAGAGGGGCCAACGTCCTGACTTTC
clone_size: NA; d_call: NA; j_call: TRBJ1-2; v_call: TRBV19; cdr3_aa: CASSWVRYGYTF; cdr3_nt: TGTGCCAGTAGTTGGGTGCGGTATGGCTACACCTTC
clone_size: NA; d_call: TRBD1; j_call: TRBJ1-2; v_call: TRBV30; cdr3_aa: CAWSVQTGGNRGYTF; cdr3_nt: TGTGCCTGGAGTGTGCAAACAGGGGGAAATCGAGGCTACACCTTC
clone_size: NA; d_call: TRBD2; j_call: TRBJ2-1; v_call: TRBV10-3; cdr3_aa: CAITSRTGGQGEQFF; cdr3_nt: TGTGCCATCACGTCCCGAACGGGGGGGCAGGGTGAGCAGTTCTTC
clone_size: once; d_call: NA; j_call: TRBJ1-2; v_call: TRBV5-6; cdr3_aa: CASSRRELYGYTF; cdr3_nt: TGTGCCAGCAGCCGCAGGGAACTCTATGGCTACACCTTC
clone_size: NA; d_call: TRBD2; j_call: TRBJ2-6; v_call: TRBV7-3; cdr3_aa: CASSLQGGASGANVLTF; cdr3_nt: TGTGCCAGCAGCTTACAGGGAGGGGCCTCTGGGGCCAACGTCCTGACTTTC
clone_size: NA; d_call: TRBD2; j_call: TRBJ2-1; v_call: TRBV11-2; cdr3_aa: CASSNRLATNEQFF; cdr3_nt: TGTGCCAGCAGCAACCGACTAGCCACCAATGAGCAGTTCTTC
clone_size: NA; d_call: NA; j_call: TRBJ1-1; v_call: TRBV27; cdr3_aa: CASSPWGPANTEAFF; cdr3_nt: TGTGCCAGCAGTCCGTGGGGACCGGCGAACACTGAAGCTTTCTTT